The sequence of this T cell receptor beta chain was determined in a study of blood T cell repertoires in COVID-19. Study-level background: PBMCs, B-cell-depleted T cells, or T cells provided the cDNA or gDNA that made up the material.

There are 16 residues in the CDR3. The V gene's germline CDR1 is SGHVS and CDR2 FNYEAQ. V lost 0 bases and J lost 2; bases outside the gene matches: 6. Authors' data handling: Scientists estimated how many nucleated cells there were by amplifying reference gene primers. Data came from immunoSEQ multiplex PCR; TCRdb stores just in-frame clones and leaves some out. V and J calls and clone size are copied from that table; D and trimming were computed from the DNA. The sample has some 100,000 clones; 70% to 90% are singletons. Sequenced sample: peripheral blood. The genes are TRBV7-6 and TRBJ1-2; TRBD1 matches 7 bases. The source is a woman between 55 and 75 years old with acute or convalescent COVID-19. The CDR3 is CASSLASKGQNYGYTF. For the CDR3, the DNA is TGTGCCAGCAGCTTAGCGAGCAAGGGACAGAACTATGGCTACACCTTC.